The rows below give T cell receptor beta chains drawn from one sample of a study of blood T cells in healthy people across ages. A single record per CDR3 protein comes from TCRdb applying MiXCR to the 5' RACE reads. The table lists around 780,000 distinct CDR3 sequences, 25% to 30% of them singletons. The data also belong to a second study, concerning T cells of mothers and their children.

Specimen: blood. Receptor source: a boy aged 5-17 years in good health. The conserved cysteine and the conserved F or W are not part of the CDR3 here. Each record gives: V gene, J gene, CDR3 protein.

>TRBV29-1|TRBJ2-7
SVEDQRGSSYEQY
>TRBV19|TRBJ2-1
ASCDRGRFNEQF
>TRBV12-3/TRBV12-4|TRBJ1-5
ASTRRRGQTGQPQH
>TRBV4-2|TRBJ1-5
ASSQVGGRYSNQPQH
>TRBV7-9|TRBJ1-4
ASSPGQGAEKLF
>TRBV30|TRBJ2-3
AWSQPDTQY
>TRBV21-1|NA
ASSKEGYEQY
>TRBV7-9|TRBJ2-5
DSSSGLAAETQY
>TRBV9|TRBJ2-5
ASSVGRAAGLETQY
>TRBV5-1|TRBJ2-2
ASTFLGGANTGELF
>TRBV9|TRBJ2-1
ASSPTVPYNEQF
>TRBV5-1|TRBJ2-1
ASSEGQVPYNEQF
>TRBV4-2|TRBJ1-2
ASSQVDRGYT
>TRBV7-9|TRBJ2-7
ASSSTVGDEQY
>TRBV11-2|TRBJ1-4
ASSLVANEKLF
>TRBV29-1|TRBJ2-5
SVGWTAQLAQY
>TRBV29-1|TRBJ2-3
SVYGLAGGTDTQY
>TRBV24-1|TRBJ2-5
ATSDLGQGAETQY
>TRBV19|NA
ASRTGISSYEQY
>TRBV20-1|TRBJ1-1
SARPRGGVPEAF
>TRBV28|TRBJ2-2
ASGRRPGTGELF
>TRBV5-5|TRBJ2-1
ASSLGSSPSYNEQF
>TRBV29-1|TRBJ2-2
SVEITGRPSGELF
>TRBV20-1|TRBJ2-6
SAREGSGANVLT
>TRBV21-1|NA
ASTYLRQLSYEQY
>TRBV11-2|TRBJ1-4
ASSLDRDKGVFEKLF
>TRBV20-1|TRBJ2-5
SARVVLGETQY
>TRBV10-3|TRBJ2-5
AIISGETQY
>TRBV29-1|TRBJ2-4
SVIREGKNIQY
>TRBV24-1|TRBJ2-1
ATSDFSGDEQF
>TRBV20-1|TRBJ2-7
SASAPRTYEQY
>TRBV6-5|TRBJ2-3
ASSRSYAGDTQY
>TRBV7-9|TRBJ2-1
ASSFLPNEQF
>TRBV19|TRBJ1-5
ASSIEINQPQH
>TRBV5-1|TRBJ2-7
AKRIAEDRGHEQY
>TRBV7-3|TRBJ2-3
ASSPTGGTSDTQY
>TRBV25-1|TRBJ2-5
ASSESRTHQETQY
>TRBV3-1|TRBJ2-1
ASSQSHPGGPYNEQF
>TRBV3-1|TRBJ1-2
ASSQEGGQGLFGYT
>TRBV7-9|TRBJ1-4
ASSFLGNNEKLF
>TRBV12-3/TRBV12-4|TRBJ2-3
ASSSRSARGTDTQY
>TRBV6-5|TRBJ2-3
ASSYLRGVRGTDTQY
>TRBV24-1|TRBJ1-2
ATGTGDGYT
>TRBV10-3|TRBJ2-1
AINPQGAFGNEQF
>TRBV25-1|TRBJ1-1
ASSQDGLNTEAF
>TRBV7-9|TRBJ2-1
ASLTQGYNEQF
>TRBV7-9|TRBJ2-7
ASSGTEHYEQY
>TRBV6-1|TRBJ1-2
ASIEGPARAEGYT
>TRBV4-1|TRBJ1-3
ASSAPLTGNTIY
>TRBV12-3/TRBV12-4|TRBJ2-5
ASRLGVGTQY
>TRBV5-1|TRBJ2-7
ASSGSRDRGLYEQY
>TRBV5-1|TRBJ1-2
ASRGTGTDYGYT
>TRBV4-1|TRBJ2-7
ASSQEPQASYEQY
>TRBV5-1|NA
ASRMGLYNEQF
>TRBV7-9|TRBJ2-5
ASSPPGTRETQY
>TRBV2|TRBJ2-7
ASTRRTSGAYEQY
>TRBV7-9|TRBJ2-2
ASSPTSGAYTGELF